The 25 T cell receptor beta chains in this list originate from one sample, sequenced in a study of blood T cell repertoires in COVID-19. TCRdb's copy holds only in-frame clones and misses some; the assay was immunoSEQ multiplex PCR. Seen here are more than 200,000 clones, roughly 89% observed once, and the top ten hold 3.5% to 5%. The sequencing sample was made of PBMCs or T cells enriched from blood (not recorded which). Source of these receptors: a woman under 40 who had recovered from COVID-19.

The table lists this clone with a few counts. This chain links TRBV5-8 with TRBJ1-4; a possible D gene is TRBD1 (6 bases). Germline CDR1 reads SGHTS; CDR2 reads YDEGEE. The V end lost 4 bases, the J end lost 2 bases, and 12 bases lay between the germline ends. The CDR3 is 15 residues long. CDR3 coding DNA: TGTGCCAGCAGCCCGGGGACACTTACTAATGAAAAACTGTTTTTT. It translates to CASSPGTLTNEKLFF. Variable domain in full (rest from reference TRBV5-8 and TRBJ1-4): EAGVTQSPTHLIKTRGQQATLRCSPISGHTSVYWYQQALGLGLQFLLWYDEGEERNRGNFPPRFSGRQFPNYSSELNVNALELEDSALYLCASSPGTLTNEKLFFGSGTQLSVL.

The chain links TRBV6-5 to TRBJ1-2; D is ambiguous. V lost 5 bases and J lost 0, with 4 bases in between. CDR1 is MNHEY, CDR2 SVGAGI, per germline. The CDR3 is 12 residues long. CDR3 in amino acids: CASSRANYGYTF. The CDR3, as DNA: TGTGCCAGCAGTAGAGCTAACTATGGCTACACCTTC.

The chain has TRBV5-4 and TRBJ2-7; tentative D call: TRBD1 (5 bases). Germline CDR1 is SGHNT and CDR2 is YYREEE (reference sequence). CDR3 size: 12 residues. Deletions cut 2 bases from V and 9 bases from J, with 12 bases between. The CDR3 is CASSFQGAWQYF. The CDR3 region has the DNA TGTGCCAGCAGCTTCCAAGGGGCTTGGCAGTACTTC.

This clone was found a few times. The V call is TRBV7-9, the J call TRBJ1-4, with TRBD1 identical over 8 bases. The germline gives CDR1 SEHNR, CDR2 FQNEAQ (reference sequence). The length of the CDR3 is 14 residues. The V gene end was trimmed by 6 bases and the J gene end by 8 bases; junction bases not matched to a gene: 8. The CDR3 sequence: CASSLGQGREKLFF. For the CDR3, the DNA is TGTGCCAGCAGTCTAGGACAGGGACGGGAAAAACTGTTTTTT.

The CDR3 region is CASSLNGDITYNEQFF. In nucleotides, the CDR3 is TGTGCCAGCAGCTTAAACGGGGACATAACCTACAATGAGCAGTTCTTC. This chain connects TRBV7-3 to TRBJ2-1; the D gene is possibly TRBD1 (6 bases). V lost 1 base, J lost 2 bases, and 12 bases lay in between. Looked up from germline, CDR1 is SGHTA and CDR2 is FQGTGA. The length of the CDR3 is 16 residues.

The V call is TRBV28, the J call TRBJ2-3; maybe TRBD2 (7 bases). V was cut by 3 bases and J by 4 bases, with 17 bases left in between. The CDR3 covers 16 residues. In germline, CDR1 is MDHEN, CDR2 SYDVKM. The CDR3 loop is CASSFPWGEGADTQYF. Written as DNA, the CDR3 is TGTGCCAGCAGTTTCCCGTGGGGGGAGGGGGCAGATACGCAGTATTTT.

The V and J genes are TRBV19 and TRBJ2-1; TRBD2 matches at 7 bases. CDR1 is LNHDA, CDR2 SQIVND, per germline (reference sequence). The CDR3 extends over 12 amino acids. After removal of 10 bases from V and 11 bases from J, the junction contained 11 bases not matched to a gene. The CDR3 sequence is CATSPRAGKQFF. The DNA of the CDR3 is TGTGCCACCTCCCCGAGAGCGGGAAAGCAGTTCTTC. Full variable domain (missing parts from reference TRBV19 and TRBJ2-1): DGGITQSPKYLFRKEGQNVTLSCEQNLNHDAMYWYRQDPGQGLRLIYYSQIVNDFQKGDIAEGYSVSREKKESFPLTVTSAQKNPTAFYLCATSPRAGKQFFGPGTRLTVL.

V usage is TRBV13 and J usage is TRBJ1-1; D is unclear. The germline gives CDR1 PRHDT, CDR2 FYEKMQ (reference sequence). The CDR3 is 13 residues long. The V end was cut by 2 bases, the J end by 4 bases, with 8 bases between. CDR3 sequence (DNA): TGTGCCAGCAGCTTACTAGTGGGCACTGAAGCTTTCTTT. As protein: CASSLLVGTEAFF.

This chain joins TRBV3-1 (or the pseudogene TRBV3-2) and TRBJ1-1; a weak D match, TRBD1 (6 bases). V lost 4 bases, J lost 4 bases, and 16 bases lay in between. The length of the CDR3 is 15 residues. Germline CDR1 is LGHDT and CDR2 is YNNKEL (reference sequence). CDR3 in amino acids: CASSPMGGGATEAFF. CDR3 DNA: TGTGCCAGCAGCCCAATGGGTGGGGGGGCCACTGAAGCTTTCTTT.

With respect to this clone: Additional DNA sequences in this sample encode the identical CDR3. The V gene is TRBV28, the J gene TRBJ1-3; D remains ambiguous. This CDR3 spans 14 amino acids. Trimming took off 3 bases at V and 1 base at J, with 7 bases between the two ends. Germline CDR1 and CDR2: MDHEN and SYDVKM. CDR3 DNA: TGTGCCAGCAGTTTTCCCGGGTCTGGAAACACCATATATTTT. It is translated as CASSFPGSGNTIYF. Variable domain in full (rest from reference TRBV28 and TRBJ1-3): DVKVTQSSRYLVKRTGEKVFLECVQDMDHENMFWYRQDPGLGLRLIYFSYDVKMKEKGDIPEGYSVSREKKERFSLILESASTNQTSMYLCASSFPGSGNTIYFGEGSWLTVV.

V usage is TRBV27 and J usage is TRBJ2-3, with D maybe TRBD2 (6 bases). CDR1 and CDR2 from the germline V gene are MNHEY and SMNVEV (reference sequence). Deletions cut 7 bases from V and 0 bases from J, with 14 bases between. This CDR3 region has 15 residues. In DNA form, the CDR3 reads TGTGCCAGCACTCATTTAGGAGGGAGCACAGATACGCAGTATTTT. Protein: CASTHLGGSTDTQYF.

The chain employs TRBV5-6 and TRBJ1-6; 7 nucleotides agree with TRBD1. The CDR3 is made up of 14 amino acids. Trimming at V came to 5 bases and at J to 7 bases, leaving 6 bases not matched to a gene. CDR1 is SGHDT and CDR2 is YYEEEE in the germline V gene. The chain's CDR3 is CASSPRTGNSPLHF. The DNA of the CDR3 is TGTGCCAGCAGTCCGCGGACAGGAAATTCACCCCTCCACTTT.

This clone appeared a single time. V usage is TRBV28 and J usage is TRBJ2-5; 10 bases align to TRBD2. There are 17 residues in the CDR3. The germline V gene has CDR1 MDHEN and CDR2 SYDVKM. The ends lost 3 bases at V and 6 bases at J; junction bases unmatched: 13. CDR3 DNA sequence: TGTGCCAGCAGTTTGACCCCGGGACTAGCGTTTGAGAAGACCCAGTACTTC. Its protein product is CASSLTPGLAFEKTQYF.

This clone was recorded a few times. The chain uses TRBV28 and TRBJ1-5, with D possibly being TRBD1 (6 bases). V was trimmed by 2 bases and J by 4 bases, leaving 24 bases between them. Germline-derived CDR1 and CDR2 are MDHEN and SYDVKM. This CDR3 has 19 amino acids. CDR3 sequence (DNA): TGTGCCAGCAGTTTACTGGGACACACGGGACCGCTGCCTAATCAGCCCCAGCATTTT. Its translation is CASSLLGHTGPLPNQPQHF.

This clone was seen a handful of times. The same CDR3 arises from other DNA sequences in this sample as well. CDR3 amino acids: CASSRAPGGETQYF. The CDR3, as DNA: TGTGCCAGCAGTAGGGCCCCAGGGGGCGAGACCCAGTACTTC. The rearrangement joins TRBV27 to TRBJ2-5, with 8 nucleotides matching TRBD1. CDR3 length: 14 amino acids. V gave up 5 bases and J gave up 5 bases; unmatched junction bases: 7. Germline CDR1 and CDR2: MNHEY and SMNVEV (reference sequence).

J is TRBJ1-1 and V is TRBV18; D remains unclear. The CDR3 contains 15 residues. V shed 0 bases and J shed 5 bases, with 13 bases lying between them. CDR1 is KGHSH, CDR2 LQKENI, per germline. The CDR3 region has the DNA TGTGCCAGCTCACCACCGGTAACTATCGGGACTGAAGCTTTCTTT. Protein sequence: CASSPPVTIGTEAFF. Using reference TRBV18 and TRBJ1-1 for the parts outside the CDR3, the full variable domain is NAGVMQNPRHLVRRRGQEARLRCSPMKGHSHVYWYRQLPEEGLKFMVYLQKENIIDESGMPKERFSAEFPKEGPSILRIQQVVRGDSAAYFCASSPPVTIGTEAFFGQGTRLTVV.

The chain couples TRBV19 to TRBJ1-2; D is possibly TRBD1 (5 bases). From germline, CDR1 is LNHDA and CDR2 SQIVND (reference sequence). The CDR3 loop spans 13 amino acids. V lost 7 bases and J lost 8, with 17 bases in between. CDR3 bases: TGTGCCAGTATCGGGGGAGACATTTACGGCTACACCTTC. Amino acids: CASIGGDIYGYTF.

The rearrangement links TRBV4-3 to TRBJ1-2; tentatively, D is TRBD1 (6 bases). Trimming stripped 3 bases from V and 6 bases from J, with 14 bases between. This CDR3 region has 14 residues. Germline V gene sequence: CDR1 LGHNA, CDR2 YSLEER. CDR3 amino acids: CASSHSGHSDGYTF. CDR3 sequence (DNA): TGCGCCAGCAGCCACTCGGGACACTCGGATGGCTACACCTTC.

The chain is built from TRBV4-2 and TRBJ2-1, with 7 bases lining up with TRBD2. From germline, CDR1 is LGHNA and CDR2 YNFKEQ. The V segment lost 0 bases and the J segment 12 bases; nucleotides outside the gene matches: 17. The CDR3 runs to 17 residues. CDR3 loop: CASSQDGASGRTRVQFF. The CDR3, as DNA: TGTGCCAGCAGCCAAGATGGGGCTAGCGGCCGCACCCGGGTGCAGTTCTTC.

This clone came up once. The chain links TRBV24-1 to TRBJ2-1; D ambiguous. This CDR3 has 13 residues. CDR1 is KGHDR, CDR2 SFDVKD, per germline. Trimming left V 2 bases short and J 6 bases short, with 7 bases between. CDR3 DNA: TGTGCCACCAGTGATTCCGCGCTCAATGAGCAGTTCTTC. Its translation: CATSDSALNEQFF.

The chain uses TRBV7-3 and TRBJ2-1; the D is unclear. CDR3 length equals 14 residues. Trimming cost V 0 bases and J 9 bases, with 12 bases left between them. Germline CDR1 reads SGHTA; CDR2 reads FQGTGA. The CDR3 DNA reads as TGTGCCAGCAGCTTAACCAGATCCCCGGGTGAGCAGTTCTTC. Its protein product is CASSLTRSPGEQFF. The variable domain in full, with the rest retrieved from reference TRBV7-3 and TRBJ2-1, is GAGVSQTPSNKVTEKGKYVELRCDPISGHTALYWYRQSLGQGPEFLIYFQGTGAADDSGLPNDRFFAVRPEGSVSTLKIQRTERGDSAVYLCASSLTRSPGEQFFGPGTRLTVL.

The chain combines TRBV19 with TRBJ2-1, with 7 bases fitting TRBD2. Germline trimming cut 7 bases from V and 4 bases from J; bases unmatched to any gene: 10. Looked up from germline, CDR1 is LNHDA and CDR2 is SQIVND (reference sequence). This CDR3 is 15 amino acids long. The CDR3 bases are TGTGCCAGTACACCCCAGGCGGGAGCTTACAATGAGCAGTTCTTC. Translation: CASTPQAGAYNEQFF.

This chain joins TRBV7-9 and TRBJ1-6; maybe TRBD1 (6 bases). The germline CDR1 and CDR2 sequences are SEHNR and FQNEAQ (reference sequence). This CDR3 is 12 amino acids long. DNA of the CDR3: TGTGCTACCCCAGGGGTGGATTCACCCCTCCACTTT. Residues: CATPGVDSPLHF.

The chain employs TRBV28 and TRBJ1-2, with D maybe TRBD1 (5 bases). The CDR3 length is 13 residues. Trimming took off 8 bases at V and 3 bases at J, with 13 bases between the two ends. Germline CDR1 MDHEN, CDR2 SYDVKM. CDR3 in DNA: TGTGCCAGCCGCGGGGGTTACTACTATGGCTACACCTTC. Translating it yields CASRGGYYYGYTF.

The chain couples TRBV5-4 to TRBJ2-3; TRBD2 aligns across 14 bases. The CDR3 runs to 16 residues. V shed 3 bases, J shed 5 bases, and the junction held 5 bases outside the gene matches. CDR1 and CDR2 (germline): SGHNT, YYREEE (reference sequence). The CDR3 protein is CASSWGLAGARDTQYF. As DNA, the CDR3 is TGTGCCAGCAGCTGGGGACTAGCGGGAGCGCGAGATACGCAGTATTTT.